Listed here are 32 T cell receptor beta chains from one sample, sequenced in a study of blood T cell repertoires in COVID-19 (TCRdb year 2020). Library preparation was by the immunoSEQ multiplex PCR assay. Entries here come from immuneACCESS through TCRdb and include only in-frame sequences with V and J called. Some clones fail to appear in such tables; in the studies checked, an unresolved V gene covers under half of the shortfall, and the cause of the remainder is unknown. This sample is represented by roughly 200,000 clones; 86% of them were singletons. The top ten clonotypes cover about 4% of the sample. Sequencing used PBMCs or T cells enriched from blood (not recorded which). The receptors originated from a woman in her 30s who had been exposed to COVID-19.

The gene calls are TRBV2 and TRBJ2-2; 11 bases agree with TRBD1. The germline V gene encodes CDR1 SNHLY and CDR2 FYNNEI. J was trimmed by 6 bases and V by 6 bases; bases with no gene match: 3. This CDR3 region has 14 residues. CDR3 DNA: TGTGCCAGCAGCGGACAGGGGGCGCCCGGGGAGCTGTTTTTT. Residues: CASSGQGAPGELFF.

The chain is built from TRBV5-1 and TRBJ1-2; unclear D gene. Trimming removed 3 bases at V and 8 bases at J, with 14 bases between. This CDR3 comprises 13 residues. CDR1 and CDR2 (germline): SGHRS, YFSETQ. CDR3: CASSSETYMGYTF. CDR3 DNA sequence: TGCGCCAGCAGCTCGGAGACGTACATGGGCTACACCTTC.

This clone appeared a few times. The chain couples TRBV5-1 to TRBJ2-7, with D perhaps TRBD1 (6 bases). CDR1 and CDR2 from the germline V gene are SGHRS and YFSETQ. This CDR3 contains 15 residues. Trimming shortened V by 1 base and J by 4 bases, and 15 bases separated the two germline ends. This CDR3 reads CASSLSPGEYYEQYF. For the CDR3, the DNA is TGCGCCAGCAGCTTGTCGCCAGGGGAATATTACGAGCAGTACTTC.

The chain employs TRBV4-1 and TRBJ1-4; a possible D gene is TRBD1 (5 bases). V lost 0 bases to trimming and J lost 0 bases, with 14 bases between them. The CDR3 extends over 18 amino acids. CDR1 and CDR2 (germline): MGHRA, YSYEKL. CDR3 DNA: TGCGCCAGCAGCCAAGATTCGACAGTAAGATCAACTAATGAAAAACTGTTTTTT. Its protein product is CASSQDSTVRSTNEKLFF.

V gene TRBV5-1 combines with J gene TRBJ2-2; 8 nucleotides align to TRBD1. Trimming removed 0 bases from V and 7 bases from J; junction bases left unmatched: 5. This CDR3 has 15 residues. CDR1 and CDR2 from the germline V gene are SGHRS and YFSETQ. The CDR3 loop is CASSLETGVYGELFF. DNA of the CDR3: TGCGCCAGCAGCTTGGAGACAGGGGTCTACGGGGAGCTGTTTTTT.

The chain recombines TRBV30 with TRBJ1-5; D remains ambiguous. The CDR3 is 12 residues long. V was clipped by 5 bases and J by 2 bases, with 7 bases between them. Per germline, CDR1 GTSNPN and CDR2 SVGIG (reference sequence). In DNA, the CDR3 is TGTGCCTGGGGGAGGGGCAATCAGCCCCAGCATTTT. Amino acid sequence: CAWGRGNQPQHF.

This chain connects TRBV18 to TRBJ1-2; 8 bases are a match to TRBD1. This CDR3 region has 15 residues. Germline-derived CDR1 and CDR2 are KGHSH and LQKENI. J gave up 5 bases and V 3 bases, and 8 bases lay outside the gene matches. The CDR3 loop is CASSPRPDRAYGYTF. In DNA form, the CDR3 reads TGTGCCAGCTCACCGCGTCCGGACAGGGCTTATGGCTACACCTTC.

The V gene is TRBV6-4, the J gene TRBJ2-2; D not certain. This CDR3 is built from 14 residues. The germline V and J ends were trimmed by 4 bases and 7 bases, with 13 bases remaining between them. The germline gives CDR1 MRHNA, CDR2 SNTAGT. The DNA of the CDR3 is TGTGCCAGCAGTGTTAGCAGAAATTTCGGGGAGCTGTTTTTT. This sequence encodes CASSVSRNFGELFF.

The V and J genes are TRBV5-1 and TRBJ2-7; D is possibly TRBD1 (6 bases). Trimming shortened V by 7 bases and J by 0 bases, and 14 bases separated the two germline ends. The germline V gene has CDR1 SGHRS and CDR2 YFSETQ. CDR3 length: 14 amino acids. The CDR3 region is CASGRDTSSYEQYF. In nucleotides, the CDR3 is TGCGCCAGCGGTCGGGACACCAGCTCCTACGAGCAGTACTTC.

The chain couples TRBV27 to TRBJ2-3, with a tentative D call TRBD2 (7 bases). The CDR3 has 16 residues. The germline CDR1 and CDR2 sequences are MNHEY and SMNVEV (reference sequence). V lost 1 base to trimming and J lost 5 bases, with 16 bases between them. Here the CDR3 reads CASSLLVGGPGDTQYF. The CDR3 DNA sequence: TGTGCCAGCAGTTTATTGGTGGGGGGGCCTGGAGATACGCAGTATTTT.

On this clone: Different DNA sequences within this sample yield the same CDR3. The CDR3 protein is CASSLVTGGAYEQYF. DNA of the CDR3: TGTGCCAGCAGCTTAGTGACAGGGGGAGCCTACGAGCAGTACTTC. V and J are TRBV7-9 and TRBJ2-7; 9 nucleotides line up with TRBD1. The CDR3 runs to 15 residues. Germline CDR1 is SEHNR and CDR2 is FQNEAQ (reference sequence). Germline trimming cut 1 base from V and 2 bases from J; bases unmatched to any gene: 3.

The J gene is TRBJ2-5, the V gene TRBV24-1; D might be TRBD2 (7 bases). In germline, CDR1 is KGHDR, CDR2 SFDVKD. The CDR3 runs to 14 residues. Trimming took 5 bases from V and 1 from J, leaving 10 bases between them. DNA of the CDR3: TGTGCCACCAGTGTCGCGGGGGCCCAAGAGACCCAGTACTTC. This codes for CATSVAGAQETQYF.

This chain uses TRBV4-1 with TRBJ2-7; 7 bases align to TRBD1. Losses at the gene ends were 5 bases for V and 3 bases for J; bases not matched to a gene: 7. The CDR3 totals 14 residues. Germline V lookup: CDR1 MGHRA, CDR2 YSYEKL. DNA for the CDR3: TGCGCCAGCAGCACTGCGACAGGGAGCTACGAGCAGTACTTC. It translates to CASSTATGSYEQYF.

A few counts support this clone. The DNA for the CDR3 is TGCGCCAGCAGTCCGAAGGACAGCCATAGCAATCAGCCCCAGCATTTT. Translating it yields CASSPKDSHSNQPQHF. This sequence joins TRBV23-1 and TRBJ1-5; D might be TRBD1 (6 bases). TRBV23-1 is reported as an ORF; its role is uncertain. V was shortened by 4 bases and J by 0 bases, with 13 bases between the two germline ends. The CDR3 contains 16 residues.

The chain combines TRBV7-2 with TRBJ2-5; perhaps TRBD1 as D (5 bases). The germline V and J ends were trimmed by 5 bases and 4 bases, with 17 bases remaining between them. The germline gives CDR1 SGHTA, CDR2 FQGNSA. The CDR3 sequence is 15 residues long. CDR3 region: CASSPRQLLGETQYF. CDR3 sequence (DNA): TGTGCCAGCAGCCCCCGACAGCTTTTAGGAGAGACCCAGTACTTC.

J is TRBJ1-6 and V is TRBV5-1, with a tentative D call TRBD1 (6 bases). Per germline, CDR1 SGHRS and CDR2 YFSETQ. CDR3 length equals 16 residues. Trimming pared 4 bases from V and 8 bases from J, leaving 19 bases between. The CDR3 region has the DNA TGCGCCAGCAGCCCTGGTCTACAGGGAGGGCATTCACCCCTCCACTTT. Translating gives CASSPGLQGGHSPLHF.

The table lists this clone with a count of one. CDR3 DNA sequence: TGCGCCAGCAGCTATGGCAGCGCGAACACCGGGGAGCTGTTTTTT. Amino acids: CASSYGSANTGELFF. The gene calls are TRBV5-1 and TRBJ2-2, with D hard to call. This CDR3 spans 15 amino acids. The V gene lost 3 bases and the J gene lost 0 bases, with 9 bases spanning the gap. Looked up from germline, CDR1 is SGHRS and CDR2 is YFSETQ. Based on the CDR3 plus reference TRBV5-1 and TRBJ2-2, the full variable domain is KAGVTQTPRYLIKTRGQQVTLSCSPISGHRSVSWYQQTPGQGLQFLFEYFSETQRNKGNFPGRFSGRQFSNSRSEMNVSTLELGDSALYLCASSYGSANTGELFFGEGSRLTVL.

In the case of this clone: Other DNA sequences within the sample encode an identical CDR3. This chain joins TRBV11-2 and TRBJ1-2; TRBD1 might be the D (6 bases). The CDR3 contains 12 residues. V was cut by 1 base and J by 11 bases, with 11 bases left in between. From germline, CDR1 is SGHAT and CDR2 FQNNGV. In DNA form, the CDR3 reads TGTGCCAGCAGCTTAGGCGGGGGCGGTTACACCTTC. Protein product: CASSLGGGGYTF.

V usage is TRBV12-5 and J usage is TRBJ1-5; D uncertain. V lost 2 bases, J lost 4 bases, and 12 bases lay in between. The V gene's germline CDR1 is LGHNT and CDR2 FRNRAP. The length of the CDR3 is 15 residues. The chain's CDR3 is CASGLTAGGNQPQHF. Written as DNA, the CDR3 is TGTGCTAGTGGTTTGACCGCGGGAGGGAATCAGCCCCAGCATTTT.

This clone occurred a few times. V usage is TRBV18 and J usage is TRBJ1-1; TRBD1 aligns across 8 bases. The V segment lost 3 bases and the J segment 1 base; nucleotides outside the gene matches: 1. The CDR3 is 14 residues long. Germline CDR1 is KGHSH and CDR2 is LQKENI. Here the CDR3 DNA reads TGTGCCAGCTCACCGGACAGGGAGAACACTGAAGCTTTCTTT. Translation: CASSPDRENTEAFF.

V gene TRBV27 combines with J gene TRBJ1-1; 8 bases are a match to TRBD1. The germline V gene encodes CDR1 MNHEY and CDR2 SMNVEV (reference sequence). CDR3 size: 17 residues. The junction had 11 bases not matched to a gene; V was cut back by 5 bases and J by 0 bases. CDR3 sequence reads: CASSPTRTGRMNTEAFF. The CDR3 DNA follows: TGTGCCAGCAGTCCTACCCGGACAGGGCGTATGAACACTGAAGCTTTCTTT.

The rearrangement uses TRBV10-1 and TRBJ2-7; possibly TRBD1 for D (6 bases). Germline V gives CDR1 WNHNN, CDR2 SYGVQD (reference sequence). Trimming stripped 4 bases from V and 2 bases from J, with 12 bases between. The CDR3 has 14 amino acids. CDR3 residues: CASSVDEGAYEQYF. CDR3 nucleotide sequence: TGCGCCAGCAGTGTCGACGAGGGGGCCTACGAGCAGTACTTC.

The table lists this clone with a count of one. This CDR3 reads CASRDAGQGSEQYF. The CDR3 nucleotides read TGCGCCAGCAGGGACGCCGGACAGGGCTCCGAGCAGTACTTC. This sequence joins TRBV10-2 and TRBJ2-7; 8 bases align to TRBD1. V gave up 6 bases and J gave up 6 bases; unmatched junction bases: 10. CDR3 size: 14 residues. The V gene's germline CDR1 is WSHSY and CDR2 SAAADI.

This chain uses TRBV6-5 with TRBJ1-2; no reliable D call. The CDR3 totals 15 residues. Deletions cut 5 bases from V and 8 bases from J, with 21 bases between. Germline V gene data show CDR1 as MNHEY and CDR2 as SVGAGI. The CDR3 nucleotides read TGTGCCAGCAGTAGCGCCGGGATCTCCCCACGGGGCTACACCTTC. Translating gives CASSSAGISPRGYTF.

This clone was seen at least ten times. This chain connects TRBV27 to TRBJ2-7; perhaps TRBD1 as D (5 bases). Germline V gene lookup returns CDR1 MNHEY and CDR2 SMNVEV (reference sequence). CDR3 length equals 13 residues. The ends were cut back, 5 bases at V and 7 bases at J, with 15 bases in the middle. CDR3 nucleotide sequence: TGTGCCAGCAGTCTGGGGCTGGGTCGTGAGCAGTACTTC. Protein sequence: CASSLGLGREQYF.

A few counts support this clone. DNA of the CDR3: TGTGCCAGCAGCCAAGAGCCTTCGGGGGGATACGAGCAGTACTTC. This sequence encodes CASSQEPSGGYEQYF. This chain connects TRBV4-2 to TRBJ2-7; 7 bases line up with TRBD2. The junction had 6 bases not matched to a gene; V was cut back by 0 bases and J by 4 bases. There are 15 residues in the CDR3. Germline V gene sequence: CDR1 LGHNA, CDR2 YNFKEQ.

This clone came up a few times. V is TRBV6-5 and J is TRBJ2-1; TRBD1 matches 9 bases. Germline V gives CDR1 MNHEY, CDR2 SVGAGI. The J segment lost 8 bases and the V segment lost 4 bases, leaving 9 bases of the junction unmatched. CDR3 length: 15 residues. The CDR3 nucleotides read TGTGCCAGCAGTTTCAGACAGGGGGAGGTCGATGAGCAGTTCTTC. Protein: CASSFRQGEVDEQFF.

The rearrangement joins TRBV19 to TRBJ1-6; the D gene is possibly TRBD1 (6 bases). V lost 4 bases and J lost 8, with 15 bases in between. From germline, CDR1 is LNHDA and CDR2 SQIVND (reference sequence). The CDR3 extends over 15 amino acids. CDR3 amino acids: CASSKQGRFDSPLHF. DNA of the CDR3: TGTGCCAGTAGTAAACAGGGACGTTTTGATTCACCCCTCCACTTT.

The chain recombines TRBV27 with TRBJ1-2; D is unresolved. Germline assignment: CDR1 MNHEY and CDR2 SMNVEV (reference sequence). Trimming took off 2 bases at V and 7 bases at J, with 17 bases between the two ends. CDR3 length equals 15 residues. The CDR3 DNA is TGTGCCAGCAGTTTAAACGCCCCACAGACATCTGGCTACACCTTC. Amino acid sequence: CASSLNAPQTSGYTF.

The chain employs TRBV19 and TRBJ1-2; 8 bases agree with TRBD1. The germline V gene has CDR1 LNHDA and CDR2 SQIVND (reference sequence). After removal of 7 bases from V and 3 bases from J, the junction contained 7 bases not matched to a gene. The CDR3 covers 14 residues. Written as DNA, the CDR3 is TGTGCCAGTAAAGGCAGGGGGCGCGACTATGGCTACACCTTC. Protein sequence: CASKGRGRDYGYTF.

This rearrangement joins TRBV27 to TRBJ1-5; no definite D call. V was shortened by 6 bases and J by 9 bases, with 24 bases between the two germline ends. The CDR3 consists of 16 residues. The germline gives CDR1 MNHEY, CDR2 SMNVEV (reference sequence). The CDR3 DNA reads TGTGCCAGCAGAACACTGGGGTCTGGAGGAGCCGGGCCCCAGCATTTT. Translation: CASRTLGSGGAGPQHF.

The chain uses TRBV5-1 and TRBJ2-1, with 8 bases fitting TRBD2. Germline-derived CDR1 and CDR2 are SGHRS and YFSETQ. V shed 0 bases and J 7 bases; nucleotides not matched to a gene: 12. This CDR3 has 17 residues. The CDR3 loop reads CASSLAPSGPPGNEQFF. Here the CDR3 DNA reads TGCGCCAGCAGCTTGGCCCCTAGCGGGCCCCCCGGGAATGAGCAGTTCTTC.